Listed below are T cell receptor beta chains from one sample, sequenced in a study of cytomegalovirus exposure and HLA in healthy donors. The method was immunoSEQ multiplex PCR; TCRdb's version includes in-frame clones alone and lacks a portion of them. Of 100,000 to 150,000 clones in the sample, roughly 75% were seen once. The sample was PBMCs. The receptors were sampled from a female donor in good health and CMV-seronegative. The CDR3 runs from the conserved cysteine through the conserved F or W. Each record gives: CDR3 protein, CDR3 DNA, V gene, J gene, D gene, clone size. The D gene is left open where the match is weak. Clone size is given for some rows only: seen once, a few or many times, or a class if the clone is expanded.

CASSYEAGGGNEQFF	TGTGCCAGCAGTTATGAAGCGGGAGGGGGAAATGAGCAGTTCTTC	TRBV6-4	TRBJ2-1	TRBD2	-
CASSHVVAPRSQETQYF	TGTGCCAGCAGCCACGTAGTCGCCCCGAGGAGTCAAGAGACCCAGTACTTC	TRBV28	TRBJ2-5	-	once
CASSPGQGYYEQYF	TGTGCCAGCAGTCCGGGACAGGGCTACTACGAGCAGTACTTC	TRBV2	TRBJ2-7	TRBD1	-
CASSLYGGNTEAFF	TGTGCCAGCAGCTTATACGGGGGTAACACTGAAGCTTTCTTT	TRBV7-3	TRBJ1-1	-	-
CASSSGQGFYNSPLHF	TGTGCCAGCAGCTCGGGACAGGGGTTTTATAATTCACCCCTCCACTTT	TRBV7-9	TRBJ1-6	TRBD1	-
CASSLIPGEGQPQHF	TGTGCCAGCAGCTTGATACCAGGGGAGGGCCAGCCCCAGCATTTT	TRBV5-4	TRBJ1-5	-	-
CASLESSTYNEQFF	TGTGCCAGCCTGGAGAGTTCAACCTACAATGAGCAGTTCTTC	TRBV18	TRBJ2-1	-	-
CASRKMRDSGELFF	TGTGCCAGCAGGAAGATGAGGGACAGCGGGGAGCTGTTTTTT	TRBV2	TRBJ2-2	TRBD1	-
CASGGLGYGYTF	TGTGCCTCAGGGGGCCTGGGCTATGGCTACACCTTC	TRBV7-8	TRBJ1-2	TRBD1	-
CATKGDYSGNTIYF	TGTGCCACCAAAGGGGACTACTCTGGAAACACCATATATTTT	TRBV18	TRBJ1-3	-	-
CASSQERQAFYEQYF	TGCGCCAGCAGCCAAGAGCGCCAGGCCTTCTACGAGCAGTACTTC	TRBV4-1	TRBJ2-7	-	-
CAWAQGAGGYEKLFF	TGTGCCTGGGCTCAAGGGGCAGGGGGCTATGAAAAACTGTTTTTT	TRBV30	TRBJ1-4	TRBD1	-
CASSPGLAGGPRGTDTQYF	TGTGCCAGCTCACCCGGACTAGCGGGGGGGCCTCGTGGCACAGATACGCAGTATTTT	TRBV18	TRBJ2-3	TRBD2	-
CASSIGGLSNTEAFF	TGTGCCAGCAGTATAGGAGGGCTCTCTAACACTGAAGCTTTCTTT	TRBV28	TRBJ1-1	-	-
CASSWGTSAYNEQFF	TGTGCCAGCAGCTGGGGGACTAGCGCATACAATGAGCAGTTCTTC	TRBV5-6	TRBJ2-1	TRBD2	-
CACRGVATYDNEQFF	TGTGCCTGTCGGGGGGTAGCCACCTACGACAATGAGCAGTTCTTC	TRBV30	TRBJ2-1	TRBD2	-
CASSLGQGANYGYTF	TGTGCCAGCAGCTTAGGACAGGGGGCTAACTATGGCTACACCTTC	TRBV7-3	TRBJ1-2	TRBD1	once
CASKLGGANTGELFF	TGTGCCAGCAAATTAGGAGGGGCGAACACCGGGGAGCTGTTTTTT	TRBV28	TRBJ2-2	-	-
CASSVSFGLAGGIGAGELFF	TGTGCCAGCAGTGTGTCCTTCGGACTAGCGGGAGGGATTGGCGCCGGGGAGCTGTTTTTT	TRBV2	TRBJ2-2	TRBD2	-
CASKAGRNTEAFF	TGTGCCAGCAAGGCAGGGCGGAACACTGAAGCTTTCTTT	TRBV6-1	TRBJ1-1	-	-
CASSTTLRLAGGGELFF	TGTGCCAGCAGCACGACCCTGAGACTAGCGGGAGGCGGGGAGCTGTTTTTT	TRBV11-2	TRBJ2-2	TRBD2	-
CASSPRNALAGPYNEQFF	TGTGCCAGCAGCCCCCGTAACGCTCTAGCGGGGCCCTACAATGAGCAGTTCTTC	TRBV7-3	TRBJ2-1	TRBD2	-
CASSSSGTGSSGYTF	TGTGCCAGCAGCTCCAGCGGGACAGGGTCAAGCGGCTACACCTTC	TRBV28	TRBJ1-2	TRBD1	-
CASSFRQGPAGNTEAFF	TGCGCCAGCAGCTTCCGACAGGGTCCTGCGGGGAACACTGAAGCTTTCTTT	TRBV5-1	TRBJ1-1	TRBD1	-
CASSPRTGMNTEAFF	TGTGCCAGCAGTCCCCGGACAGGTATGAACACTGAAGCTTTCTTT	TRBV28	TRBJ1-1	TRBD1	-
CASSSGQQNEKLFF	TGTGCTAGCAGCTCGGGACAGCAAAATGAAAAACTGTTTTTT	TRBV7-7	TRBJ1-4	TRBD1	-
CASSSPPNYGCTF	TGTGCCAGCAGTTCCCCCCCGAACTATGGCTGCACCTTC	TRBV27	TRBJ1-2	-	-
CASYRGVGDTQYF	TGTGCCAGCTACCGGGGGGTTGGAGATACGCAGTATTTT	TRBV18	TRBJ2-3	TRBD2	few
CASSVLGRGVQETQYF	TGTGCCAGCAGCGTACTCGGGCGGGGAGTACAAGAGACCCAGTACTTC	TRBV9	TRBJ2-5	-	-
CASSPSGQAGGYTF	TGTGCCAGTAGTCCTTCGGGACAGGCAGGGGGCTACACCTTC	TRBV19	TRBJ1-2	TRBD1	few
CASSSALGTGTNEQFF	TGTGCCAGCAGCAGTGCCCTAGGGACAGGGACAAATGAGCAGTTCTTC	TRBV27	TRBJ2-1	TRBD1	-
CATSTGTSGIDEQFF	TGTGCCACCAGCACGGGGACTAGCGGGATCGATGAGCAGTTCTTC	TRBV15	TRBJ2-1	TRBD2	once
CASSTILAPSYNEQFF	TGTGCCAGCAGCACTATCCTAGCGCCTTCCTACAATGAGCAGTTCTTC	TRBV7-2	TRBJ2-1	-	-
CAGSSGLAGAVDTQYF	TGTGCCGGCAGCTCCGGACTAGCGGGAGCCGTAGATACGCAGTATTTT	TRBV7-9	TRBJ2-3	TRBD2	-
CASSQEDVAIRAPDF	TGCGCCAGCAGCCAAGAGGACGTAGCGATACGAGCACCTGACTTC	TRBV4-1	TRBJ2-7	-	-
CASSFWPIRTGELFF	TGTGCCAGCAGTTTCTGGCCGATCAGGACCGGGGAGCTGTTTTTT	TRBV28	TRBJ2-2	-	-
CASSGDGIEAFF	TGTGCCAGCAGCGGCGACGGGATTGAAGCTTTCTTT	TRBV5-4	TRBJ1-1	-	once
CASSLRGYEQYF	TGTGCCAGCAGCTTAAGAGGGTACGAGCAGTACTTC	TRBV13	TRBJ2-7	-	-
CASSETGTVNTEAFF	TGTGCCAGCAGTGAAACCGGGACAGTGAACACTGAAGCTTTCTTT	TRBV6-1	TRBJ1-1	TRBD1	-
CAWSLGGGEQFF	TGTGCCTGGAGTTTGGGGGGGGGTGAGCAGTTCTTC	TRBV30	TRBJ2-1	TRBD2	-
CASSVVPAGVARLGTDTQYF	TGTGCCAGCAGCGTAGTCCCAGCGGGAGTGGCGAGATTGGGCACAGATACGCAGTATTTT	TRBV9	TRBJ2-3	TRBD2	-
CAITSGLTIEQYF	TGTGCCATCACATCAGGACTAACCATCGAGCAGTACTTC	TRBV10-3	TRBJ2-7	-	-
CASSSIAGEETQYF	TGTGCCAGCAGCAGCATAGCGGGAGAAGAGACCCAGTACTTC	TRBV7-6	TRBJ2-5	TRBD2	-
CASSLSGDTYNEQFF	TGCGCCAGCAGCCTCTCAGGTGACACCTACAATGAGCAGTTCTTC	TRBV5-1	TRBJ2-1	-	once
CASSLDRLSSYNSPLHF	TGCGCCAGCAGCTTGGACAGGCTCAGCTCCTATAATTCACCCCTCCACTTT	TRBV5-1	TRBJ1-6	-	once
CASSSVAVSSYNEQFF	TGTGCCAGCAGCTCTGTAGCGGTTAGCTCCTACAATGAGCAGTTCTTC	TRBV7-3	TRBJ2-1	-	-
CASSRSVGQGNTIYF	TGTGCCAGCAGTCGGAGCGTGGGACAGGGAAACACCATATATTTT	TRBV6-1	TRBJ1-3	TRBD1	once
CASTWGGGLGEQYF	TGTGCCAGCACCTGGGGGGGAGGGCTGGGGGAGCAGTACTTC	TRBV2	TRBJ2-7	TRBD2	-
CASSSRGGATNEKLFF	TGTGCCAGCAGCTCGCGGGGGGGTGCAACTAATGAAAAACTGTTTTTT	TRBV11-2	TRBJ1-4	-	-
CASSRVPYGYTF	TGTGCCAGCAGCCGGGTTCCCTATGGCTACACCTTC	TRBV9	TRBJ1-2	-	-